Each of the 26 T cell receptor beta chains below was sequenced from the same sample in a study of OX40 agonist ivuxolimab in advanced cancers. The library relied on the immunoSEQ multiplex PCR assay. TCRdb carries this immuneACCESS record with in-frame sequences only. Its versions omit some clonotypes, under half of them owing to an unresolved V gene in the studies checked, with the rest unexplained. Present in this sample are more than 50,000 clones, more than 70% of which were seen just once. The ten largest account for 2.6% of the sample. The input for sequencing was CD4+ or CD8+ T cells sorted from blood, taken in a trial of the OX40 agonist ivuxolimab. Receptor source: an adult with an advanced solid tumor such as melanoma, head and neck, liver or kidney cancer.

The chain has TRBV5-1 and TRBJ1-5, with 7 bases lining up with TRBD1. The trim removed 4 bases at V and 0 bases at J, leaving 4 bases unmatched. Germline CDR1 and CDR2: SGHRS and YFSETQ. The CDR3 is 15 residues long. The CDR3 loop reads CASSRTGHSNQPQHF. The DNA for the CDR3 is TGCGCCAGCAGCCGGACAGGCCATAGCAATCAGCCCCAGCATTTT.

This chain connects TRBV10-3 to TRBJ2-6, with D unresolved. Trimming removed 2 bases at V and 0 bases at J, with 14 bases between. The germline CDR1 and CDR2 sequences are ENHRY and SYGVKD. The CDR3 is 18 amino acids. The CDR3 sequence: CAISERAGVLSGANVLTF. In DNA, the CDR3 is TGTGCCATCAGTGAGAGGGCAGGCGTCCTCTCTGGGGCCAACGTCCTGACTTTC.

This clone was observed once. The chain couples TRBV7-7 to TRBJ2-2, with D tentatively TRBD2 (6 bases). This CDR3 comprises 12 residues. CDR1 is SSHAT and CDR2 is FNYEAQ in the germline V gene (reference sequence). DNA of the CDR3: TGTGCTAGCCGGGACTTAAGCGGGGAGCTGTTTTTT. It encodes CASRDLSGELFF.

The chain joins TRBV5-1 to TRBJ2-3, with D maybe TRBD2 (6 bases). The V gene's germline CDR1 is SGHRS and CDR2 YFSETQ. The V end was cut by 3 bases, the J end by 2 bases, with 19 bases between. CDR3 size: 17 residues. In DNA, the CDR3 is TGCGCCAGCAGCTCGGCCGCAGGCGGGGCCCTCACAGATACGCAGTATTTT. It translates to CASSSAAGGALTDTQYF.

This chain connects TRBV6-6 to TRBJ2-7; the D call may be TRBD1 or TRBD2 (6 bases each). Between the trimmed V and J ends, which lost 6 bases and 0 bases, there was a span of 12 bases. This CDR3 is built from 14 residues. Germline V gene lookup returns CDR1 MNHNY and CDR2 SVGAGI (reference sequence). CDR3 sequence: CASRVRGDSYEQYF. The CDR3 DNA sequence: TGTGCCAGCAGGGTAAGGGGGGACTCCTACGAGCAGTACTTC.

The CDR3 DNA reads TGCAGCGTTGAAAGAGGTACCACGGTCCTTAGGACCCAGTACTTC. It codes for CSVERGTTVLRTQYF. This chain joins TRBV29-1 and TRBJ2-5; D not certain. Germline assignment: CDR1 SQVTM and CDR2 ANQGSEA. V shed 2 bases and J shed 7 bases, with 20 bases lying between them. The CDR3 runs 15 residues.

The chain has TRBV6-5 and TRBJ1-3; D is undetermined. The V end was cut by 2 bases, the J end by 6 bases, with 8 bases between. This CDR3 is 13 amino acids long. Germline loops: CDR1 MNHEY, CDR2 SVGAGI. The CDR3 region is CASSYGQTNTIYF. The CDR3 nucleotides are TGTGCCAGCAGTTACGGCCAGACAAACACCATATATTTT.

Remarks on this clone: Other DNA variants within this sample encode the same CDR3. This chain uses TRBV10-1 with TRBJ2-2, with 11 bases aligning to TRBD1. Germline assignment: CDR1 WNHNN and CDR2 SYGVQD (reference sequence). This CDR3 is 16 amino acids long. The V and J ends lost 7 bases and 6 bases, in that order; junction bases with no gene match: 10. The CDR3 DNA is TGCGCCAGCAATAAAGAGGGACAGGGGGGGTCCGGGGAGCTGTTTTTT. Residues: CASNKEGQGGSGELFF.

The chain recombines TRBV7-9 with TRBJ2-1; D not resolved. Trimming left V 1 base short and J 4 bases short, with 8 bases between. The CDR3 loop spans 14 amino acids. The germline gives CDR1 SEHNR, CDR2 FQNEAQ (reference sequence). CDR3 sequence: CASSLVSEYNEQFF. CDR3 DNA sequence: TGTGCCAGCAGCTTAGTCTCGGAATACAATGAGCAGTTCTTC.

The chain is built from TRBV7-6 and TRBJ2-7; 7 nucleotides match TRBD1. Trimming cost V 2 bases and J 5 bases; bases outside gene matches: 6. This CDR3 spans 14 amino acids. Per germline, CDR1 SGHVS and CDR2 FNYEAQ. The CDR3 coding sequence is TGTGCCAGCAGCTTAACCGACAGGGCCCACGAGCAGTACTTC. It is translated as CASSLTDRAHEQYF.

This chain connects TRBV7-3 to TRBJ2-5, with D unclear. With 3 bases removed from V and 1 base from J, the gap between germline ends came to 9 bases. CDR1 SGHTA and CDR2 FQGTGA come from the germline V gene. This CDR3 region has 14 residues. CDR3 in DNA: TGTGCCAGCAGCTTTAACAGTCCCCAAGAGACCCAGTACTTC. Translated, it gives CASSFNSPQETQYF.

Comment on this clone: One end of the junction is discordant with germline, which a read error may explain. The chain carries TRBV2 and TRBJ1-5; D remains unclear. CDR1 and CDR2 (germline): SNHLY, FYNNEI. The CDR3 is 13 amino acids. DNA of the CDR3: TGTGCCACCAGTCAGCATAGCAATCAGCCCCAGCATTTT. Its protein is CATSQHSNQPQHF. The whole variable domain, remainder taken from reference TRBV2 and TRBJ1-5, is EPEVTQTPSHQVTQMGQEVILRCVPISNHLYFYWYRQILGQKVEFLVSFYNNEISEKSEIFDDQFSVERPDGSNFTLKIRSTKLEDSAMYFCATSQHSNQPQHFGDGTRLSIL.

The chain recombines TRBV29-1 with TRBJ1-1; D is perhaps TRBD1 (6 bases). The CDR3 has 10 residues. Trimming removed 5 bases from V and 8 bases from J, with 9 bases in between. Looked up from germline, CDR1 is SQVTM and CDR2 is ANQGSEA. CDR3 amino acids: CSVRTAEAFF. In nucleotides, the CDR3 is TGCAGCGTTAGGACAGCGGAAGCTTTCTTT.

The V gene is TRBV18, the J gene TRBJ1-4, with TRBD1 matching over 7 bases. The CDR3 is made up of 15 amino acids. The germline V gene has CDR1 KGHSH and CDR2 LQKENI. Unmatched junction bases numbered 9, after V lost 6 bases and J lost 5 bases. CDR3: CASSPLTGENEKLFF. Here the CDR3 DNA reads TGTGCCAGCTCCCCGTTAACAGGGGAAAATGAAAAACTGTTTTTT.

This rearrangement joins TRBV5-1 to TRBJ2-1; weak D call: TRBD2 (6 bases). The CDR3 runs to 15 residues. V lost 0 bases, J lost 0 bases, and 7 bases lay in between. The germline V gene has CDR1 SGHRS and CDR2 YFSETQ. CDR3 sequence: CASSLGGASYNEQFF. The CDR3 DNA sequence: TGCGCCAGCAGCTTGGGCGGGGCCTCCTACAATGAGCAGTTCTTC. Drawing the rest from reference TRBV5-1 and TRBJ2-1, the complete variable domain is KAGVTQTPRYLIKTRGQQVTLSCSPISGHRSVSWYQQTPGQGLQFLFEYFSETQRNKGNFPGRFSGRQFSNSRSEMNVSTLELGDSALYLCASSLGGASYNEQFFGPGTRLTVL.

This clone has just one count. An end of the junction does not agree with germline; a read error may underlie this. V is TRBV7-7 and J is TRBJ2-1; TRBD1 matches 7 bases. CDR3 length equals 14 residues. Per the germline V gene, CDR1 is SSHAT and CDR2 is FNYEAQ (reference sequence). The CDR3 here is CASSPGTAYNEQFF. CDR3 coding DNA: TGTGCTAGCAGCCCGGGGACAGCCTACAATGAGCAGTTCTTC.

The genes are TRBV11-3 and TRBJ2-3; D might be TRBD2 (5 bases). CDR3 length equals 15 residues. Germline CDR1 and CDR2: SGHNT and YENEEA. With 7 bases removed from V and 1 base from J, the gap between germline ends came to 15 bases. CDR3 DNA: TGTGCCAGCAAACGGGGTCTGGGCGGCACAGATACGCAGTATTTT. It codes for CASKRGLGGTDTQYF.

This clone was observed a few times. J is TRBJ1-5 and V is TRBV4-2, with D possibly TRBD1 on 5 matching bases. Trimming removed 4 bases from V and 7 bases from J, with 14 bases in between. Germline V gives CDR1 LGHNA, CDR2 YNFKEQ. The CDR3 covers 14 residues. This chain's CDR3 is CASSLDRGGQPQHF. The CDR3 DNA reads TGTGCCAGCAGCCTTGACAGAGGAGGGCAGCCCCAGCATTTT.

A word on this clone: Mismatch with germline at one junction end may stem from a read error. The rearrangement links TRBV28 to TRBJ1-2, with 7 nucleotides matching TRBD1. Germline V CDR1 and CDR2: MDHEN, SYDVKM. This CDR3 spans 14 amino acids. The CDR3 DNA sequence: TGTGTCAGCAGTCCTCGAGACAGGGTCTATGGCTACACCTTC. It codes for CVSSPRDRVYGYTF.

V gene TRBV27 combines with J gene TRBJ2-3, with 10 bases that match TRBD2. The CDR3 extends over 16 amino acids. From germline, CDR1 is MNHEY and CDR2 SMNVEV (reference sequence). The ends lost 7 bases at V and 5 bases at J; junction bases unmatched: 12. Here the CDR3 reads CASTYTSGGVLDTQYF. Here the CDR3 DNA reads TGTGCCAGCACCTACACAAGCGGGGGGGTCTTAGATACGCAGTATTTT.

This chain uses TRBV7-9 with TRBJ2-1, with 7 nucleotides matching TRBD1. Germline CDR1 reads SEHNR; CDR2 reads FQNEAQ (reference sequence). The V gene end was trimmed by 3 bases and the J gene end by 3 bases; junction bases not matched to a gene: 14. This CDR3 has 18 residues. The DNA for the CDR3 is TGTGCCAGCAGCTTCTCGATACCCAGGACAGGTTACTACAATGAGCAGTTCTTC. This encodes CASSFSIPRTGYYNEQFF. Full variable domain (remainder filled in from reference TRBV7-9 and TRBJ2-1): DTGVSQNPRHKITKRGQNVTFRCDPISEHNRLYWYRQTLGQGPEFLTYFQNEAQLEKSRLLSDRFSAERPKGSFSTLEIQRTEQGDSAMYLCASSFSIPRTGYYNEQFFGPGTRLTVL.

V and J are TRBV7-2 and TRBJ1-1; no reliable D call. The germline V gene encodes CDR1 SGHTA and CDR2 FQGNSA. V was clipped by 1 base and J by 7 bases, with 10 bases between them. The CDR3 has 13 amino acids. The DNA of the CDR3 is TGTGCCAGCAGCTTAGACCCACAACTTGAAGCTTTCTTT. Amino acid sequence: CASSLDPQLEAFF.

The CDR3, as DNA: TGTGCCAGCTCACCACCTCTGAACACAGATACGCAGTATTTT. It encodes CASSPPLNTDTQYF. V gene TRBV18 combines with J gene TRBJ2-3; D gene ambiguous. This CDR3 is built from 14 residues. The V end lost 0 bases, the J end lost 2 bases, and 6 bases lay between the germline ends. From germline, CDR1 is KGHSH and CDR2 LQKENI.

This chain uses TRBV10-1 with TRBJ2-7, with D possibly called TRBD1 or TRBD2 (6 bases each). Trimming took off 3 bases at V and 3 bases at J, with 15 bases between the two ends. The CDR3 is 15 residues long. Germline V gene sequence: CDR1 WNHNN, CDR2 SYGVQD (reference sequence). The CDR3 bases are TGCGCCAGCAGTGAAGTAGACGGGGGCCACTACGAGCAGTACTTC. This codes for CASSEVDGGHYEQYF.

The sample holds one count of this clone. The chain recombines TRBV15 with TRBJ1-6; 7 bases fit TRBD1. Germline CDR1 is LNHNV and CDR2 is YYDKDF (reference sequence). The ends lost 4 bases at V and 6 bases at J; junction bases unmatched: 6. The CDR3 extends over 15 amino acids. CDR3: CATSTGTASNSPLHF. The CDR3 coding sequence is TGTGCCACCAGCACAGGGACAGCTTCTAATTCACCCCTCCACTTT.

The CDR3 nucleotides read TGTGCCAGCAGCCCCCAGAGTTCCGGGATCGGGTATAATTCACCCCTCCACTTT. Translated: CASSPQSSGIGYNSPLHF. The chain employs TRBV7-2 and TRBJ1-6; D is undetermined. The CDR3 has 18 amino acids. V was clipped by 5 bases and J by 4 bases, with 21 bases between them. CDR1 and CDR2 from the germline V gene are SGHTA and FQGNSA.